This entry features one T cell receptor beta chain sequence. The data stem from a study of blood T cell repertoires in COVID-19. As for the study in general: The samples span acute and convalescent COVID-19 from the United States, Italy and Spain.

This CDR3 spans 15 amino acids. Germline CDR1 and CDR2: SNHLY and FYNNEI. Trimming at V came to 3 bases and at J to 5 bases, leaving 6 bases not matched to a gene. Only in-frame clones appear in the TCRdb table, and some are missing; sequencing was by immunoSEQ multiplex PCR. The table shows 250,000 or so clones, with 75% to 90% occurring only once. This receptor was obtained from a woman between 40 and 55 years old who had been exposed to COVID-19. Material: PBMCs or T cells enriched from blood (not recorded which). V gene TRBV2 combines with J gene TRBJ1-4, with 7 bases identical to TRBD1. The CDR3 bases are TGTGCCAGCAGTGACACGGACAGGTGGAATGAAAAACTGTTTTTT. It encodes CASSDTDRWNEKLFF.